One and the same sample provided the 2 T cell receptor beta chains below, sequenced in a study of shared clonotypes between healthy human individuals. Assay: immunoSEQ multiplex PCR; the TCRdb copy retains only in-frame clones and omits some. The sample lists around 720,000 clones; around four fifths were seen once. Specimen: memory CD4+ T cells sorted from blood. Subset reported: CD45RA-negative fraction. These receptors were obtained from a woman between 25 and 40 years old in good health.

A note on this clone: Within the sample, other DNA sequences also encode this same CDR3. The gene calls are TRBV7-9 and TRBJ1-2; 8 bases align to TRBD1. CDR1 and CDR2 from the germline V gene are SEHNR and FQNEAQ (reference sequence). The CDR3 extends over 14 amino acids. V shed 5 bases and J 3 bases; nucleotides not matched to a gene: 5. The DNA of the CDR3 is TGTGCCAGCAGCCTAGGACAGGGCCACTATGGCTACACCTTC. It codes for CASSLGQGHYGYTF.

J is TRBJ2-7 and V is TRBV5-1; D call uncertain. This CDR3 comprises 15 residues. V shed 0 bases and J shed 3 bases, with 13 bases lying between them. Germline V lookup: CDR1 SGHRS, CDR2 YFSETQ. CDR3 nucleotide sequence: TGCGCCAGCAGCTTGGCGGCAGAAATATTCTACGAGCAGTACTTC. Protein sequence: CASSLAAEIFYEQYF. Drawing the rest from reference TRBV5-1 and TRBJ2-7, the complete variable domain is KAGVTQTPRYLIKTRGQQVTLSCSPISGHRSVSWYQQTPGQGLQFLFEYFSETQRNKGNFPGRFSGRQFSNSRSEMNVSTLELGDSALYLCASSLAAEIFYEQYFGPGTRLTVT.